A selection of T cell receptor beta chains follows, all from one sample in a study of regulatory T cells in long-lasting Graves disease. TCRdb ran MiXCR on the multiplex PCR reads and lists one entry per CDR3 protein. This sample has around 500,000 distinct CDR3 sequences, with roughly 20% found just once. Here the sequenced sample was peripheral blood mononuclear cells (PBMCs), taken when the disease was refractory, from a patient treated with antithyroid drugs. All receptors derive from a female donor with Graves disease. Both conserved end residues are part of each CDR3. The D gene is left open where the match is weak. Not all rows give a size; the values are once, few, many and, for expanded clones, a class.

d_call	clone_size	cdr3_length	j_call	v_call	cdr3_nt	cdr3_aa
.	few	13	TRBJ1-2	TRBV5-6	TGTGCCAGCAGCTCTTCTGAGAACTATGGCTACACCTTC	CASSSSENYGYTF
TRBD1	once	14	TRBJ2-7	TRBV27	TGTGCCAGCGGTATCACAGGGGGCCCCTACGAGCAGTACTTC	CASGITGGPYEQYF
TRBD2	many	13	TRBJ2-5	TRBV12-3/TRBV12-4	TGTGCCAGCAGCCTCGGGGGGGGAGAGACCCAGTACTTC	CASSLGGGETQYF
TRBD1	few	16	TRBJ1-3	TRBV3-1	TGTGCCAGCAGCCAAGATCGAGGGACAGGAGGAAACACCATATATTTT	CASSQDRGTGGNTIYF
.	.	15	TRBJ1-1	TRBV6-1	TGTGCCAGCAGTCCCCCGGGACCTCCTTACACTGAAGCTTTCTTT	CASSPPGPPYTEAFF
.	few	15	TRBJ2-5	TRBV5-1	TGCGCCAGCAGCTTGGGAGAAGGGAATCAAGAGACCCAGTACTTC	CASSLGEGNQETQYF
.	.	11	TRBJ2-4	TRBV7-2	TGTGCCAGCAGCTCCTTAAACATTCAGTACTTC	CASSSLNIQYF
.	.	16	TRBJ1-3	TRBV6-2/TRBV6-3	TGTGCCAGCAGTTGGGGGCCGAGAGTCTCTGGAAACACCATATATTTT	CASSWGPRVSGNTIYF
.	.	14	TRBJ2-7	TRBV4-1	TGCGCCAGCAGCCAAGAGGTGATTTCCTACGAGCAGTACTTC	CASSQEVISYEQYF
TRBD2	few	18	TRBJ2-3	TRBV28	TGTGCCAGCAGTTCCATAGCGGGGGGTGACCCTAGCACAGATACGCAGTATTTT	CASSSIAGGDPSTDTQYF
.	many	14	TRBJ2-5	TRBV7-9	TGTGCCAGCAGCGACAGGAGCTTCCGGGAGACCCAGTACTTC	CASSDRSFRETQYF
.	many	14	TRBJ2-5	TRBV6-2/TRBV6-3	TGTGCCAGCAGTCCGAACATGAAAGAAGAGACCCAGTGCTTC	CASSPNMKEETQCF
.	.	16	TRBJ2-3	TRBV18	TGTGCCAGCTCACCACAGTCGGGCAGGTCCACAGATACGCAGTATTTT	CASSPQSGRSTDTQYF
.	many	10	TRBJ2-5	TRBV3-1	TGTGCCAGCGGAAGGGAGACCCAGTACTTC	CASGRETQYF
TRBD1	few	17	TRBJ1-1	TRBV19	TGTGCCAGTAGTATATTTCGGACAGGGAACATGAACACTGAAGCTTTCTTT	CASSIFRTGNMNTEAFF
.	many	13	TRBJ1-2	TRBV28	TGTGCCAGCACTAGGGGGGGATACTATGGCTACACCTTC	CASTRGGYYGYTF
TRBD2	.	16	TRBJ2-1	TRBV19	TGTGCCAGTACCTATACCCTAACAAGCGGGATTAATGAGCAGTTCTTC	CASTYTLTSGINEQFF
.	few	13	TRBJ2-7	TRBV5-1	TGCGCCAGCACCCTACAGGGTTGGTACGAGCAGTACTTC	CASTLQGWYEQYF
.	many	14	TRBJ1-5	TRBV15	TGTGCCACCAGCGGATACAGGGCTGATCAGCCCCAGCATTTT	CATSGYRADQPQHF
.	many	14	TRBJ2-4	TRBV27	TGTGCCAGCAGTTCCCTACTAGGTGGGAACATTCAGTACTTC	CASSSLLGGNIQYF
.	few	15	TRBJ2-7	TRBV20-1	TGCAGTGCTAGAGGGGGTCCCGGGCAGGGCTACGAGCAGTACTTC	CSARGGPGQGYEQYF
.	.	13	TRBJ2-7	TRBV28	TGTGCCAGCAGTCAACAGGCCTCCTACGAGCAGTACTTC	CASSQQASYEQYF
TRBD2	.	14	TRBJ2-3	TRBV7-8	TGTGCCAGCTCCGGGGGGGACTACACAGATACGCAGTATTTT	CASSGGDYTDTQYF
.	many	14	TRBJ1-1	TRBV3-1	TGTGCCAGCAGCCAAGAACAGGGGAACACTGAAGCTTTCTTT	CASSQEQGNTEAFF
.	.	11	TRBJ2-7	TRBV6-9	TGTGCCAGCAGTTCGGGTTACGCGCAGTACTTC	CASSSGYAQYF
TRBD1	.	15	TRBJ1-3	TRBV28	TGTGCCAGCAGTTCCCCGGACAGGCCTGGAAACACCATATATTTT	CASSSPDRPGNTIYF
TRBD1	few	12	TRBJ1-5	TRBV20-1	TGCAGTGCTGGAAGACAGGGGCAGCCCCAGCATTTT	CSAGRQGQPQHF
.	many	15	TRBJ2-5	TRBV6-1	TGTGCCAGCAGTGAACTTAGTAGTGGGGCAGAGACCCAGTACTTC	CASSELSSGAETQYF
.	few	15	TRBJ2-7	TRBV6-5	TGTGCCAGCAGTTACGAAGACAAACACTCCTACGAGCAGTACTTC	CASSYEDKHSYEQYF
TRBD2	many	17	TRBJ2-2	TRBV9	TGTGCCAGCAGCCAAGGACTAGCGGGAGGAAACACCGGGGAGCTGTTTTTT	CASSQGLAGGNTGELFF
TRBD2	many	15	TRBJ2-1	TRBV27	TGTGCCAGCAGTGCGCCGGGACTAGCGTCCAATGAGCAGTTCTTC	CASSAPGLASNEQFF
.	.	15	TRBJ2-7	TRBV5-1	TGCGCCAGCAGCCCGGAGATTTCGGGAGTCTACGAGCAGTACTTC	CASSPEISGVYEQYF
TRBD2	.	14	TRBJ2-5	TRBV5-1	TGCGCCAGCAGGACTAGCGGTACCCAAGAGACCCAGTACTTC	CASRTSGTQETQYF
.	.	16	TRBJ2-5	TRBV27	TGTGCCAGTAGCCGAGGGGCCCAGGGATGGCGAGAGACCCAGTACTTC	CASSRGAQGWRETQYF
.	.	15	TRBJ1-5	TRBV7-2	TGTGCCAGCAGCCCCGAGCTCCTTAGCAATCAGCCCCAGCATTTT	CASSPELLSNQPQHF
.	.	13	TRBJ2-3	TRBV7-2	TGTGCCAGCAGCCAGAGCACAAGTGGTACGCAGTATTTT	CASSQSTSGTQYF
.	few	13	TRBJ1-6	TRBV6-5	TGTGCCAGCAGTTACTTGGCAGATTCACCCCTCCACTTT	CASSYLADSPLHF
TRBD2	once	16	TRBJ2-1	TRBV11-1	TGTGCCAGCAGCCGACCTCCGGGACTAGCGGTCAATGAGCAGTTCTTC	CASSRPPGLAVNEQFF
.	many	15	TRBJ1-6	TRBV28	TGTGCCAGCAGTGGGGCCGCACTAGTGTATTCACCCCTCCACTTT	CASSGAALVYSPLHF
.	many	13	TRBJ1-1	TRBV6-1	TGTGCCAGCAGGCCACATGAAAACACTGAAGCTTTCTTT	CASRPHENTEAFF
.	few	14	TRBJ1-5	TRBV12-3/TRBV12-4	TGTGCCAGCAGCCCCGCGGACCAGAATCAGCCCCAGCATTTT	CASSPADQNQPQHF
.	.	15	TRBJ1-1	TRBV5-4	TGTGCCAGCAGCCGATCAAAGGGAATCCTCACTGAAGCTTTCTTT	CASSRSKGILTEAFF
.	many	14	TRBJ2-7	TRBV2	TGTGCCAGCCGAGAGGCGGGACCCCTCTACGAGCAGTACTTC	CASREAGPLYEQYF
.	many	12	TRBJ2-7	TRBV28	TGTGCCAGCAGTTTATCAGGGTGGGAGCAGTACTTC	CASSLSGWEQYF
TRBD1	many	15	TRBJ2-4	TRBV5-1	TGCGCCAGCAGCTCGACCGGGACAGGGTTGAACATTCAGTACTTC	CASSSTGTGLNIQYF
.	.	15	TRBJ2-3	TRBV11-2	TGTGCCAGCAGCTTAGTGGTCGCTAGCACAGATACGCAGTATTTT	CASSLVVASTDTQYF
.	few	15	TRBJ2-2	TRBV10-3	TGTGCCATCAGTGACCGGGGAAAGAGCACCGGGGAGCTGTTTTTT	CAISDRGKSTGELFF
TRBD2	.	17	TRBJ2-7	TRBV6-2/TRBV6-3	TGTGCCAGCAGTTACTCCGGACTAGCTAGGAGAAATTACGAGCAGTACTTC	CASSYSGLARRNYEQYF
.	many	14	TRBJ2-7	TRBV27	TGTGCCAGCAGTGGGGGCGGGAGTGGCTACGAGCAGTACTTC	CASSGGGSGYEQYF
.	many	15	TRBJ1-6	TRBV11-2	TGTGCCAGCAGCTTATCGGCGGGGTCTAATTCACCCCTCCACTTT	CASSLSAGSNSPLHF
.	few	19	TRBJ1-3	TRBV13	TGTGCCAGCAGCTTATTAAGTGTTGACAGCCTAAGCTCTGGAAACACCATATATTTT	CASSLLSVDSLSSGNTIYF
TRBD1	few	14	TRBJ1-1	TRBV7-2	TGTGCCAGCAGTTGGACAGGGGGGCGATCTGAAGCTTTCTTT	CASSWTGGRSEAFF
TRBD2	.	16	TRBJ2-2	TRBV20-1	TGCAGTGCTCCAGTCTCGCGGGAGGACGGCACCGGGGAGCTGTTTTTT	CSAPVSREDGTGELFF
.	.	15	TRBJ2-2	TRBV20-1	TGCAGTGCTAGAGGGGCGGGAAGACACACCGGGGAGCTGTTTTTT	CSARGAGRHTGELFF
.	.	15	TRBJ1-5	TRBV19	TGTGCCAGTAGTATGGGCAGGGCGGCCGAACAGCCCCAGCATTTT	CASSMGRAAEQPQHF
.	few	12	TRBJ1-1	TRBV29-1	TGCAGCGTTCGGCCCCAAACGGCTGAAGCTTTCTTT	CSVRPQTAEAFF